This TCR beta chain was sequenced during a study of T-cell memory formation after mild COVID-19. With 0 bases removed from V and 5 bases from J, the gap between germline ends came to 11 bases. Germline CDR1 and CDR2: SGHRS and YFSETQ. This CDR3 region has 14 residues. This clonotype was detected many times. TCRdb ran MiXCR on the 5' RACE reads and lists one entry per CDR3 protein. The sample shows just over 350,000 distinct CDR3 sequences, approximately 14% of them seen only once. The chain has TRBV5-1 and TRBJ2-5; D unresolved. The sequenced sample was PBMCs or a T cell subset sorted from them (not recorded which). This TCR was sampled from a man aged 18 to 30 who had mild COVID-19 (a few samples of this study predate the infection). Cell type and time point are not known. CDR3 nucleotides: TGCGCCAGCAGCTTGGGACGGAGCCGGGAGACCCAGTACTTC. Its translation: CASSLGRSRETQYF.